This is a list of T cell receptor beta chains from one sample in a study of shared clonotypes between healthy human individuals. Sequencing was performed with immunoSEQ multiplex PCR; in TCRdb, only in-frame clones are kept and a portion is missing. There are around 2,000,000 clones in the sample; roughly 94% occur only once, and 1% to 1.5% lies in the top ten. Source material: naive CD8+ T cells sorted from blood. These receptors all come from a man aged 18 to 35 in good health. CDR3s leave out the opening cysteine and the closing phenylalanine or tryptophan. Fields, in order: clone size, V gene, CDR3 protein. Not all rows give a size; the values are once, few, many and, for expanded clones, a class.

- | TRBV10-2 | ASSRLAGGLNNEQF
once | TRBV19 | ASSTTEGLGYLYNEQF
- | TRBV7-2 | ASSFRAAYEQY
once | TRBV10-3 | AIRDGGSNLGEQY
- | TRBV28 | ASSLVRTGEFTIY
- | TRBV27 | ASSPLRGGETQY
- | TRBV7-6 | ASSLGPNNEQF
- | TRBV9 | ASRPSTGRDEQF
- | TRBV6-1 | ASSAPTALDTEAF
- | TRBV27 | ASSPLAPRGEGNQPQH